This entry describes one T cell receptor (beta chain). The data originate from a study of siplizumab effects on memory and regulatory T cells. The method was immunoSEQ multiplex PCR; TCRdb's version includes in-frame clones alone and lacks a portion of them. The data show around 100,000 clones, 94% seen once. This CDR3 comprises 15 residues. Looked up from germline, CDR1 is MNHNY and CDR2 is SVGAGI (reference sequence). Germline trimming cut 6 bases from V and 0 bases from J; bases unmatched to any gene: 7. The sample taken for sequencing was non-Treg CD4+ T cells sorted from blood. This TCR derives from a human donor in good health. The genes are TRBV6-6 and TRBJ1-2; 7 nucleotides align to TRBD1. The CDR3 region has the DNA TGTGCCAGCAGCCTTGACAGGGTTTCTAACTATGGCTACACCTTC. Residues: CASSLDRVSNYGYTF.